This T cell receptor beta chain was captured by sequencing in a study of long-term antiretroviral therapy in people with HIV. Across the study: The 2015 immediate-ART recommendation came about a decade after the earliest samples.

immunoSEQ v3.0 was run at survey level. Using immunoSEQ multiplex PCR, the repertoire was profiled, and TCRdb retains in-frame clones only, with some absent. This table has approximately 30,000 clones, around 84% appearing once. Study-level points and caveats: Repertoires looked antigen-experienced, with only a slight naive shift after ART.

With respect to this clone: What it recognizes is unknown.

Germline CDR1 is MNHEY and CDR2 is SMNVEV (reference sequence). The CDR3 extends over 13 amino acids. V lost 2 bases and J lost 7, with 11 bases in between. The J gene is TRBJ1-2, the V gene TRBV27; no firm D call. This clonotype was sampled from a woman in her twenties or thirties with HIV. Sequenced material: unsorted PBMCs, taken 0.8 years after starting antiretroviral therapy. The CDR3 DNA reads TGTGCCAGCAGTTTAGCAGCATTCGTTGGCTACACCTTC. Translated, it gives CASSLAAFVGYTF.